This passage covers 5 T cell receptor beta chains from one sample sequenced in a study of blood T cell repertoires in COVID-19. Clones were read by immunoSEQ multiplex PCR, and TCRdb kept only the in-frame ones, dropping some. This table has 90,000 to 100,000 clones, roughly 85% appearing once. The source material was peripheral blood. The receptors derive from a man aged 80 or over with acute or convalescent COVID-19.

The V and J genes are TRBV14 and TRBJ2-7; a possible D gene is TRBD2 (6 bases). This CDR3 is 15 amino acids long. In germline, CDR1 is SGHDN, CDR2 FVKESK. V was cut by 2 bases and J by 6 bases, with 17 bases left in between. The CDR3 DNA is TGTGCCAGCAGCCAACTCGGGAGAACTTTGGGCGAGCAGTACTTC. This codes for CASSQLGRTLGEQYF. The full variable domain, completed using reference TRBV14 and TRBJ2-7, is EAGVTQFPSHSVIEKGQTVTLRCDPISGHDNLYWYRRVMGKEIKFLLHFVKESKQDESGMPNNRFLAERTGGTYSTLKVQPAELEDSGVYFCASSQLGRTLGEQYFGPGTRLTVT.

Comment on this clone: The junction does not match germline at one end; this may be a read error. The rearrangement links TRBV7-7 to TRBJ2-1; maybe TRBD1 (5 bases). Germline V lookup: CDR1 SSHAT, CDR2 FNYEAQ (reference sequence). The CDR3 is made up of 17 amino acids. The CDR3 protein is CASSFNNRRPADNEQFF. The CDR3 DNA sequence: TGTGCTAGCAGCTTTAACAACAGGCGACCGGCGGACAATGAGCAGTTCTTC.

This chain uses TRBV6-2 or TRBV6-3 with TRBJ1-3, with 7 bases fitting TRBD1. With 5 bases clipped from V and 3 bases from J, the junction kept 7 bases outside the gene matches. The CDR3 sequence is 15 residues long. In germline, CDR1 is MNHEY, CDR2 SVGEGT. CDR3 region: CASSLDRAHGNTIYF. In DNA form, the CDR3 reads TGTGCCAGCAGTCTTGACAGGGCTCATGGAAACACCATATATTTT.

The V gene is TRBV14, the J gene TRBJ2-1, with TRBD2 matching 8 bases. V was clipped by 0 bases and J by 12 bases; unmatched bases: 4. The CDR3 is 13 amino acids. Germline CDR1 and CDR2: SGHDN and FVKESK. CDR3 DNA: TGTGCCAGCAGCCAAGATTTGGGGACTAGGCAGTTCTTC. Its protein product is CASSQDLGTRQFF.

The CDR3 protein is CASSQDLAGVRREQYF. CDR3 nucleotide sequence: TGTGCCAGCAGCCAAGACCTAGCGGGAGTAAGGCGCGAGCAGTACTTC. This chain uses TRBV3-1 (or the pseudogene TRBV3-2) with TRBJ2-7; 10 bases align to TRBD2. The CDR3 is 16 amino acids. Germline V gene lookup returns CDR1 LGHDT and CDR2 YNNKEL (reference sequence). J gave up 6 bases and V 0 bases, and 8 bases lay outside the gene matches.